The 11 T cell receptor beta chains in this list originate from one sample, sequenced in a study of beta chain features in type 1 diabetes. General study findings and limits: For Type 1 diabetes patients, all four CD4+ subsets carried TCRB CDR3s that were moderately but significantly shorter.

The antigens of these receptors remain unknown. cDNA synthesis used the whole RNA isolate, giving expressed TCRB sequences. Data came from immunoSEQ multiplex PCR; TCRdb stores just in-frame clones and leaves some out. The sample lists 130,000 to 150,000 clones, about an eighth occurring once. Sequences were obtained from central memory CD4+ T cells from blood. The receptors were gathered from a man younger than 30 with type 1 diabetes.

This clone was found a few times. The chain combines TRBV5-4 with TRBJ2-4, with D tentatively TRBD1 (6 bases). Trimming removed 0 bases at V and 0 bases at J, with 22 bases between. CDR1 SGHNT and CDR2 YYREEE come from the germline V gene (reference sequence). The CDR3 has 20 amino acids. CDR3 bases: TGTGCCAGCAGCTTGGTGAGCCAAGGGGGTGGGCTGCTAGCCAAAAACATTCAGTACTTC. It codes for CASSLVSQGGGLLAKNIQYF.

This clone was detected many times. J is TRBJ2-4 and V is TRBV14; no clear D gene. The CDR3 runs 15 residues. Germline assignment: CDR1 SGHDN and CDR2 FVKESK. V gave up 4 bases and J gave up 12 bases, with 22 bases separating them. The CDR3 nucleotides read TGTGCCAGCAGCCCCTTGGCCGTGGGCCCACATAATCAGTACTTC. Protein product: CASSPLAVGPHNQYF.

The CDR3 sequence is CASSLDRSFNYGYTF. CDR3 sequence (DNA): TGTGCCAGCAGCTTAGACAGGAGCTTTAACTATGGCTACACCTTC. The gene calls are TRBV5-8 and TRBJ1-2; tentatively, D is TRBD1 (6 bases). Per germline, CDR1 SGHTS and CDR2 YDEGEE. The CDR3 totals 15 residues. V was trimmed by 2 bases and J by 1 base, leaving 12 bases between them.

The chain has TRBV7-7 and TRBJ2-1; 7 bases align to TRBD1. The CDR3 is made up of 14 amino acids. J lost 6 bases, V lost 1 base, and 3 bases had no gene match. CDR1 is SSHAT and CDR2 is FNYEAQ in the germline V gene (reference sequence). The CDR3 DNA sequence: TGTGCCAGCAGCTTAGGACAGGGCAGCAATGAGCAGTTCTTC. Translation gives CASSLGQGSNEQFF.

The V and J genes are TRBV11-1 and TRBJ1-6; D is unresolved. The germline gives CDR1 SGHAT, CDR2 FQDESV (reference sequence). The CDR3 extends over 17 amino acids. The V gene lost 1 base and the J gene lost 5 bases, with 15 bases spanning the gap. This CDR3 is CASSLDGNVRDNSPLHF. In nucleotides, the CDR3 is TGTGCCAGCAGCTTAGACGGCAACGTGCGAGATAATTCACCCCTCCACTTT.

The chain employs TRBV27 and TRBJ1-1; 7 nucleotides match TRBD1. CDR3 length: 13 amino acids. V lost 8 bases to trimming and J lost 9 bases; unmatched junction nucleotides: 12. Germline lookup yields CDR1 MNHEY and CDR2 SMNVEV (reference sequence). CDR3 amino acids: CASRDRQSSQAFF. DNA for the CDR3: TGTGCCAGCCGGGACAGACAATCTTCTCAAGCTTTCTTT.

This clone has more than one count but fewer than ten. DNA for the CDR3: TGTGCCAGCAGTAATCAGGGGGGGAACACTGAAGCTTTCTTT. This sequence encodes CASSNQGGNTEAFF. The J gene is TRBJ1-1, the V gene TRBV2, with TRBD1 matching 7 bases. After removal of 5 bases from V and 1 base from J, the junction contained 4 bases not matched to a gene. The CDR3 runs 14 residues. Germline V lookup: CDR1 SNHLY, CDR2 FYNNEI.

The V call is TRBV4-1, the J call TRBJ2-5; 12 bases map to TRBD2. Germline assignment: CDR1 MGHRA and CDR2 YSYEKL. V shed 4 bases, J shed 4 bases, and the junction held 13 bases outside the gene matches. The CDR3 sequence is 18 residues long. The chain's CDR3 is CASSPTLAGGPRGETQYF. CDR3 in DNA: TGCGCCAGCAGCCCCACCCTAGCGGGGGGGCCGAGGGGAGAGACCCAGTACTTC.

This clone was detected a few times. V usage is TRBV19 and J usage is TRBJ2-2; the D gene is possibly TRBD1 (6 bases). CDR3 size: 16 residues. Trimming took off 6 bases at V and 4 bases at J, with 18 bases between the two ends. CDR1 and CDR2 (germline): LNHDA, SQIVND (reference sequence). CDR3 sequence: CASRGTGHRRTGELFF. Written as DNA, the CDR3 is TGTGCCAGTAGAGGGACGGGACATCGTCGCACCGGGGAGCTGTTTTTT.

This clone appeared a few times. The genes are TRBV14 and TRBJ2-3, with a possible D match to TRBD2 (7 bases). V lost 3 bases, J lost 2 bases, and 15 bases lay in between. The CDR3 loop spans 16 amino acids. CDR1 SGHDN and CDR2 FVKESK come from the germline V gene. Here the CDR3 DNA reads TGTGCCAGCAGCCATCGGGGCGGGGGCACCACAGATACGCAGTATTTT. Translating it yields CASSHRGGGTTDTQYF.

The chain employs TRBV4-2 and TRBJ1-6; 7 nucleotides line up with TRBD1. The V gene end was trimmed by 1 base and the J gene end by 9 bases; junction bases not matched to a gene: 12. CDR3 size: 17 residues. CDR1 LGHNA and CDR2 YNFKEQ come from the germline V gene. The CDR3 reads CASSQGLPGTVRSPLHF. DNA for the CDR3: TGTGCCAGCAGCCAAGGACTTCCAGGGACAGTCCGTTCACCCCTCCACTTT.